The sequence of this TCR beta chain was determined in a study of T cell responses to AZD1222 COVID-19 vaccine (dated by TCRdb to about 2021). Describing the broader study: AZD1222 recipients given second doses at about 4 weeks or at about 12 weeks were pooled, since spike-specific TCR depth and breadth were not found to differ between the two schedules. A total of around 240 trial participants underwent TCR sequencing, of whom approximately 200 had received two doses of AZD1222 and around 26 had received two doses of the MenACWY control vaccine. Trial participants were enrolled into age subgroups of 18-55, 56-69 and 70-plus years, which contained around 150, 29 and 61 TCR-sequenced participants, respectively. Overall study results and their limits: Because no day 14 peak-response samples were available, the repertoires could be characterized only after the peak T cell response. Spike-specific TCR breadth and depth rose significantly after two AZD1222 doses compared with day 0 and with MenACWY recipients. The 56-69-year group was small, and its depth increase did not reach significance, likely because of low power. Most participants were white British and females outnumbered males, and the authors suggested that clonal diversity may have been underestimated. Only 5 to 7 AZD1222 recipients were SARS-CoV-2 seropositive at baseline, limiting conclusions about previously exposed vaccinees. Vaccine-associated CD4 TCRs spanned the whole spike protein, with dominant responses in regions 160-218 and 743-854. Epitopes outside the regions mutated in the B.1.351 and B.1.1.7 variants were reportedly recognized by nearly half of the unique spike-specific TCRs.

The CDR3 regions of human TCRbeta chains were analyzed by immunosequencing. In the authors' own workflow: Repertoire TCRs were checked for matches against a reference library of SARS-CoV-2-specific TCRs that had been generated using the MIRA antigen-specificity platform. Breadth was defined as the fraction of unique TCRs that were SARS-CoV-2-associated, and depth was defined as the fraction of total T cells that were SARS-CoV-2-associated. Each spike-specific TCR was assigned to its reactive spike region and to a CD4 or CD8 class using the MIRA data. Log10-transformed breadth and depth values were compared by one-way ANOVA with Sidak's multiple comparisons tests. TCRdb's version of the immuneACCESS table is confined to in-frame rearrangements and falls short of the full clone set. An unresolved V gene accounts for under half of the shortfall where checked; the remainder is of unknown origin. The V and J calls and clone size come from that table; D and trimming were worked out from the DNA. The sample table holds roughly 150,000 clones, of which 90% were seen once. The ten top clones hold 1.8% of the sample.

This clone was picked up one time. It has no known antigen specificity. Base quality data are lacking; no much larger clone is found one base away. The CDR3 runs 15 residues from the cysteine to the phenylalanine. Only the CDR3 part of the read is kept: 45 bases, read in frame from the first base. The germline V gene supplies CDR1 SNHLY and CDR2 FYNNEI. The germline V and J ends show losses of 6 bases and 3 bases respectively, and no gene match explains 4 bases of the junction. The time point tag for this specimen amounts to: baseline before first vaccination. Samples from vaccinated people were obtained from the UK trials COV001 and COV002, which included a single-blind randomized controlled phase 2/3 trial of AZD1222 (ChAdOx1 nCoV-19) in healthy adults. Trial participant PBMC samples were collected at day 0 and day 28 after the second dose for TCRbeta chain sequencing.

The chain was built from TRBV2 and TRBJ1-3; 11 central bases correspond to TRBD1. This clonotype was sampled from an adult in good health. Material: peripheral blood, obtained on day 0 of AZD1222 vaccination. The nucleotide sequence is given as TGTGCCAGCAGCTACGGGACAGGGGGTGGAAACACCATATATTTT. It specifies CASSYGTGGGNTIYF.